The T cell receptor beta chain under discussion was sequenced for a study of graft-versus-host responses after intestinal transplantation. Study outcomes and limitations: GvH clones occurred in recipient marrow; some first appeared in ileum or blood. Individuals who had graft-donor T cell macrochimerism had allografts that showed high graft-versus-host to host-versus-graft clonal ratios.

Notes on this clone: Its antigen remains unidentified.

The germline V gene encodes CDR1 SGHRS and CDR2 YFSETQ. There are 13 residues in the CDR3. V lost 4 bases and J lost 0, with 4 bases in between. TCRdb's copy holds only in-frame clones and misses some; the assay was immunoSEQ multiplex PCR. The sample shows approximately 100,000 clones, about 82% of them seen only once. The sample was PBMCs, taken 255 days after intestinal transplant. J is TRBJ2-2 and V is TRBV5-1; D remains unclear. This TCR came from a human patient who received an intestinal transplant, so some T cells may come from the graft donor. The CDR3 DNA sequence: TGCGCCAGCAGCGGGGCGAACACCGGGGAGCTGTTTTTT. Its translation is CASSGANTGELFF.